The T cell receptor (beta chain) under discussion was sequenced for a study of shared T cell receptors in the human thymus (dated by TCRdb to the early 2020s). Study-wide context: The study examined how self-reactive, shared T-cell receptor alpha chains are generated in the human thymus.

Libraries were constructed by the immunoSEQ multiplex PCR assay. The immuneACCESS repertoire file appears here via TCRdb, limited to in-frame rearrangements. These files lack a portion of the clones; in checked studies, under half of the deficit traces to unresolved V genes, and the cause of the others is not known. Across this sample there are more than 300,000 clones, with approximately 95% seen only once. Approximately 0.02% of the sample lies in the top ten. After removal of 2 bases from V and 5 bases from J, the junction retains 7 bases not matched to a gene. The CDR3 holds 15 amino acids from the cysteine to the phenylalanine. Only the CDR3 DNA stays, 45 bases, in frame from base 1. Reading the germline V gene gives CDR1 MNHEY and CDR2 SVGAGI. As concerns this clone: Its antigen is not yet known. The record has no base qualities; no much larger clone is one base away.

This chain joins TRBV6-5 to TRBJ2-5, with 8 bases matching TRBD2. This receptor was taken from a human donor. What was sequenced was thymocytes. The CDR3 region: CASSYDGRAAETQYF. The base sequence is TGTGCCAGCAGTTACGACGGGAGGGCCGCCGAGACCCAGTACTTC.